The next 5 T cell receptor beta chains were all read from a single sample in a study of high-grade serous ovarian cancer treatment subgroups. Tumor samples were obtained before definitive surgery or chemotherapy. The assay was immunoSEQ multiplex PCR, and TCRdb's table has in-frame clones only and misses some. The table records about 3,600 clones, around 79% of them present only once. The sequenced material came from tumor tissue. The receptor set was obtained from a human donor with high-grade serous ovarian cancer.

This rearrangement joins TRBV15 to TRBJ2-1, with D tentatively TRBD2 (6 bases). The V gene lost 0 bases and the J gene lost 4 bases, with 16 bases spanning the gap. Germline CDR1 reads LNHNV; CDR2 reads YYDKDF (reference sequence). The CDR3 loop spans 17 amino acids. DNA for the CDR3: TGTGCCACCAGCAGAGAGTGGGGAACTAGCCTTTACAATGAGCAGTTCTTC. It translates to CATSREWGTSLYNEQFF.

The CDR3 DNA sequence: TGTGCCAGCAGCTTTGCAGGGCGCGCGGAAGCTTTCTTT. This translates into CASSFAGRAEAFF. V usage is TRBV5-6 and J usage is TRBJ1-1, with a possible D match to TRBD1 (5 bases). This CDR3 region has 13 residues. Trimming left V 2 bases short and J 8 bases short, with 13 bases between. The germline V gene has CDR1 SGHDT and CDR2 YYEEEE.

The chain is built from TRBV6-7 and TRBJ1-2, with 7 bases identical to TRBD1. TRBV6-7 counts as an open reading frame of uncertain function. The CDR3 is 15 amino acids. With V trimmed by 2 bases and J by 7 bases, 10 bases remained unmatched. For the CDR3, the DNA is TGTGCCAGCAGTTACCCACAGGGGAAGGAGAGTGGCTACACCTTC. Residues: CASSYPQGKESGYTF.

V gene TRBV6-1 combines with J gene TRBJ1-2; D is possibly TRBD1 (6 bases). The V gene lost 2 bases and the J gene lost 4 bases, with 23 bases spanning the gap. This CDR3 contains 18 residues. Germline CDR1 reads MNHNS; CDR2 reads SASEGT. CDR3 region: CASSESLTSDRLLYGYTF. The CDR3 DNA reads TGTGCCAGCAGTGAAAGCCTAACCAGTGACAGGCTCCTCTATGGCTACACCTTC.

V usage is TRBV28 and J usage is TRBJ2-1, with D perhaps assigned TRBD1 or TRBD2 (6 bases each). Trimming stripped 6 bases from V and 3 bases from J, with 12 bases between. Germline V gene sequence: CDR1 MDHEN, CDR2 SYDVKM. This CDR3 is built from 14 residues. CDR3 nucleotides: TGTGCCAGCAGAGGGGGAGGCTACTACAATGAGCAGTTCTTC. This translates into CASRGGGYYNEQFF.